This T cell receptor beta chain was sequenced in a study of blood T cell repertoires in COVID-19. Across the whole study: The study drew acute and convalescent COVID-19 samples from the United States, Italy and Spain. From T cells, B-cell-depleted T cells, or PBMCs came the material, which was cDNA or gDNA.

Germline V gene data show CDR1 as MGHDK and CDR2 as SYGVNS. V lost 2 bases, J lost 5 bases, and 12 bases lay in between. CDR3 size: 14 residues. Profiled with immunoSEQ multiplex PCR; TCRdb holds only in-frame clones, not every one. The sample lists more than 200,000 clones, under 90% occurring once. The sequence came from a woman between 35 and 50 years old with active or convalescent COVID-19. The rearrangement links TRBV25-1 to TRBJ2-5; no definite D call. Specimen: peripheral blood. The CDR3 bases are TGTGCCAGCAGTGAAAGTGAGAGGCGGGAGACCCAGTACTTC. The encoded protein is CASSESERRETQYF.